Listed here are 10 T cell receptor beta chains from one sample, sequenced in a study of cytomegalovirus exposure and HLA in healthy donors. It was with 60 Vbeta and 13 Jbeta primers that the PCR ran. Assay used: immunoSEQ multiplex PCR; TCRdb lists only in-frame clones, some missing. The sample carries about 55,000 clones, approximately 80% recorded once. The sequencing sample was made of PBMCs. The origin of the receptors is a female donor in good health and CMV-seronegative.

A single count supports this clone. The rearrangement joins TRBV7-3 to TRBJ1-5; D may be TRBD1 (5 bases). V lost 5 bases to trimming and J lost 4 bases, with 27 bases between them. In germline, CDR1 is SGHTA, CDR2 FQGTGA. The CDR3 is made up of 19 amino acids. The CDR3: CASSPLSPNFDRRNQPQHF. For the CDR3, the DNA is TGTGCCAGCAGCCCCCTTTCGCCGAACTTTGACAGACGTAATCAGCCCCAGCATTTT.

CDR3 region: CASSEWRTGSPLHF. The CDR3, as DNA: TGTGCCAGCAGTGAATGGCGGACGGGATCACCCCTCCACTTT. This chain uses TRBV2 with TRBJ1-6; D is undetermined. The CDR3 has 14 residues. Trimming stripped 2 bases from V and 10 bases from J, with 12 bases between. Germline-derived CDR1 and CDR2 are SNHLY and FYNNEI.

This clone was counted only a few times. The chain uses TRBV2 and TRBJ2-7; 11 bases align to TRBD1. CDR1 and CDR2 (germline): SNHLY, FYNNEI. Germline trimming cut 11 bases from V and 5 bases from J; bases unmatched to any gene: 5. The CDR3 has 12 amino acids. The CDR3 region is CAGRTGGDEQYF. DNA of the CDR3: TGTGCCGGACGGACAGGGGGCGACGAGCAGTACTTC.

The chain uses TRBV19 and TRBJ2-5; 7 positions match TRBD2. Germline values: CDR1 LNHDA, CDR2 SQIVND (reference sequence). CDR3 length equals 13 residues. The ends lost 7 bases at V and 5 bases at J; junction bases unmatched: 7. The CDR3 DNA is TGTGCCAGTAATCCGGGGGGTCGGGAGACCCAGTACTTC. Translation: CASNPGGRETQYF.

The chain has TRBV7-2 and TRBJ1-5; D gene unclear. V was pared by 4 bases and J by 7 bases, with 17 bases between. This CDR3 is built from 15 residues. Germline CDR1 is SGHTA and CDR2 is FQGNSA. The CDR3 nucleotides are TGTGCCAGCAGCTGGGCGGCAGGAACTAGACAGCCCCAGCATTTT. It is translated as CASSWAAGTRQPQHF.

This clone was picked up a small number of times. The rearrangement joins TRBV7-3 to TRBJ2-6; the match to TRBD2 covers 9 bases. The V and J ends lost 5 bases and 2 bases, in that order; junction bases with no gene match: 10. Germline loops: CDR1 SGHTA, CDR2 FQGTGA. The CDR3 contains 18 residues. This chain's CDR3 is CASSQLAGVAPGANVLTF. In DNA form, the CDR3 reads TGTGCCAGCAGCCAATTAGCGGGAGTGGCGCCTGGGGCCAACGTCCTGACTTTC.

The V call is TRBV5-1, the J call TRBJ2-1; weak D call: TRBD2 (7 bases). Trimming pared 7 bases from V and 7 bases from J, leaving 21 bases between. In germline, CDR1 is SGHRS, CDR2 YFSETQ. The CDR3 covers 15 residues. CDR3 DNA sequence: TGCGCCAGCTTTCTTGGGGGGGGGCTCGGAAATGAGCAGTTCTTC. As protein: CASFLGGGLGNEQFF.

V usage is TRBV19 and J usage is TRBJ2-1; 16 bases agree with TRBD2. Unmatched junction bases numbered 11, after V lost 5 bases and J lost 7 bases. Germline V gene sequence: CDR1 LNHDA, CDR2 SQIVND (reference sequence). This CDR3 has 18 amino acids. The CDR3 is CASSSGTSGRVGVNEQFF. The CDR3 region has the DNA TGTGCCAGTAGTTCCGGGACTAGCGGGAGGGTTGGCGTGAATGAGCAGTTCTTC. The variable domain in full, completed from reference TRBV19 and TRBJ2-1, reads DGGITQSPKYLFRKEGQNVTLSCEQNLNHDAMYWYRQDPGQGLRLIYYSQIVNDFQKGDIAEGYSVSREKKESFPLTVTSAQKNPTAFYLCASSSGTSGRVGVNEQFFGPGTRLTVL.

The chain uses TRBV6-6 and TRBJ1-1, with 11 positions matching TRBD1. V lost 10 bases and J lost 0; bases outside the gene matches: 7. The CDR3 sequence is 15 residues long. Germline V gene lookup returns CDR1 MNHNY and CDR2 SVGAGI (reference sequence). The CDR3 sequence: CATKGQGALNTEAFF. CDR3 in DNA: TGTGCCACCAAAGGACAGGGGGCTCTGAACACTGAAGCTTTCTTT.

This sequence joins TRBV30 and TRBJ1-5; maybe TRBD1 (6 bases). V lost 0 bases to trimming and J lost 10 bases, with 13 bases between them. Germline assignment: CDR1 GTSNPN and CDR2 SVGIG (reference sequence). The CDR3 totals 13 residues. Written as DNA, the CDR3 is TGTGCCTGGAGTGTTCAGGGGAGTGGACCCCAGCATTTT. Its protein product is CAWSVQGSGPQHF. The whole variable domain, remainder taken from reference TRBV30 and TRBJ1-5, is SQTIHQWPATLVQPVGSPLSLECTVEGTSNPNLYWYRQAAGRGLQLLFYSVGIGQISSEVPQNLSASRPQDRQFILSSKKLLLSDSGFYLCAWSVQGSGPQHFGDGTRLSIL.